These T cell receptor beta chains were read from a single sample in a study of T cells in Graves' hyperthyroidism and ophthalmopathy. TCRdb reprocessed the multiplex PCR reads via MiXCR and lists one record per CDR3 protein. The data show over 350,000 distinct CDR3 sequences, roughly 18% seen once. Material: blood. The receptors were gathered from a man younger than 35 with Graves' ophthalmopathy. Each CDR3 is given with its conserved first and last residue. The D gene is left open where the match is weak. For some rows the clone size is stated as once, few or many, or as a class when expanded; others skip it.

j_call v_call cdr3_length d_call clone_size cdr3_aa cdr3_nt
TRBJ2-7 TRBV4-2 14 - few CASSQEGSFYEQYF TGTGCCAGCAGCCAAGAGGGTAGTTTCTACGAGCAGTACTTC
TRBJ2-5 TRBV15 13 - few CATSRVGRETQYF TGTGCCACCAGCAGAGTTGGTCGAGAGACCCAGTACTTC
TRBJ2-5 TRBV18 13 - many CASSPPLRETQYF TGTGCCAGCTCACCACCTCTTCGAGAGACCCAGTACTTC
TRBJ1-6 TRBV20-1 15 TRBD1 - CSARAPGTGGSPLHF TGCAGTGCTAGGGCCCCCGGGACAGGGGGTTCACCCCTCCACTTT
TRBJ1-1 TRBV27 16 - many CASSFFSLRGNTEAFF TGTGCCAGCAGTTTTTTTTCCCTCAGGGGGAACACTGAAGCTTTCTTT
TRBJ2-1 TRBV18 13 - - CASSPRQVNEQFF TGTGCCAGCTCACCAAGACAGGTTAATGAGCAGTTCTTC
TRBJ2-1 TRBV18 16 - - CASSPLAAGLYNEQFF TGTGCCAGCTCACCCCTAGCAGCCGGGCTCTACAATGAGCAGTTCTTC
TRBJ2-2 TRBV12-3/TRBV12-4 16 - - CASSPSGQENTGELFF TGTGCCAGCAGTCCCTCCGGACAAGAGAACACCGGGGAGCTGTTTTTT
TRBJ1-1 TRBV10-3 16 - many CAISESGAVSNTEAFF TGTGCCATCAGTGAGTCTGGAGCGGTTTCGAACACTGAAGCTTTCTTT
TRBJ2-3 TRBV7-8 18 - - CASSLGRGSSTPTDTQYF TGTGCCAGCAGCTTAGGGCGAGGGAGCTCCACCCCCACAGATACGCAGTATTTT
TRBJ1-1 TRBV27 12 - - CATRRHGEGAFF TGTGCCACCCGACGGCATGGGGAGGGAGCTTTCTTT
TRBJ2-1 TRBV20-1 14 - many CSARDSSRPDEQFF TGCAGTGCTAGAGACTCCTCGAGGCCCGATGAGCAGTTCTTC
TRBJ1-6 TRBV12-3/TRBV12-4 16 TRBD1 few CASSPAGQAKNSPLHF TGTGCCAGCAGCCCCGCGGGACAGGCGAAGAATTCACCCCTCCACTTT
TRBJ1-4 TRBV19 15 - - CASSKPDGIWEKLFF TGTGCCAGTAGTAAACCTGACGGAATTTGGGAAAAACTGTTTTTT
TRBJ1-2 TRBV24-1 14 TRBD1 - CATSGRQGNYGYTF TGTGCCACCAGTGGAAGACAGGGGAACTATGGCTACACCTTC
TRBJ2-5 TRBV29-1 15 TRBD2 - CSTKGLAGLRETQYF TGCAGCACTAAGGGGCTAGCGGGGTTAAGAGAGACCCAGTACTTC
TRBJ1-2 TRBV18 13 TRBD1 many CAGSPDRGYGYTF TGTGCCGGCTCACCGGACAGGGGTTATGGCTACACCTTC
TRBJ2-1 TRBV4-1 13 - - CASSQSGELQQFF TGCGCCAGCAGCCAATCCGGCGAGCTCCAGCAGTTCTTC
TRBJ1-2 TRBV3-1 17 TRBD1 few CASSQLGQGARGYGYTF TGTGCCAGCAGCCAGTTGGGACAGGGGGCACGGGGCTATGGCTACACCTTC
TRBJ2-1 TRBV6-2/TRBV6-3 12 TRBD1 - CASSTTGDEQFF TGTGCCAGCAGCACGACAGGGGATGAGCAGTTCTTC
TRBJ2-7 TRBV13 16 TRBD1 few CASSLDRGQGANEQYF TGTGCCAGCAGCTTAGATCGAGGACAGGGGGCTAACGAGCAGTACTTC
TRBJ2-1 TRBV12-3/TRBV12-4 15 TRBD1 many CASSPRGSSYNEQFF TGTGCCAGCAGTCCCAGGGGGTCCTCCTACAATGAGCAGTTCTTC
TRBJ2-1 TRBV7-9 14 TRBD2 few CASSLRGGAYEQFF TGTGCCAGCAGCTTGCGGGGGGGCGCTTATGAGCAGTTCTTC
TRBJ2-7 TRBV7-8 16 - many CASSLVYGQAGGEQYF TGTGCCAGCAGCTTAGTTTACGGACAAGCTGGGGGGGAGCAGTACTTC
TRBJ2-5 TRBV11-1 13 TRBD1 many CASSPGTAETQYF TGTGCCAGCAGCCCAGGGACAGCGGAGACCCAGTACTTC
TRBJ2-7 TRBV7-2 13 - many CASSFDRSYEQYF TGTGCCAGCAGCTTTGACAGATCCTACGAGCAGTACTTC
TRBJ2-4 TRBV12-3/TRBV12-4 14 TRBD1 many CASRGTGESNIQYF TGTGCCAGTCGAGGGACAGGTGAATCGAACATTCAGTACTTC
TRBJ1-2 TRBV10-3 17 - few CAISESVNREENYGYTF TGTGCCATCAGTGAGTCGGTAAACAGGGAGGAAAACTATGGCTACACCTTC
TRBJ1-2 TRBV18 15 - few CASSPPAGEDYGYTF TGTGCCAGCTCACCACCGGCAGGGGAAGACTATGGCTACACCTTC
TRBJ2-2 TRBV7-8 16 TRBD2 - CASSHRSGENTGELFF TGTGCCAGCAGCCATCGGAGCGGGGAAAACACCGGGGAGCTGTTTTTT
TRBJ2-5 TRBV9 15 TRBD1 - CASWGDRGDQETQYF TGTGCCAGCTGGGGGGACAGGGGTGACCAAGAGACCCAGTACTTC
TRBJ2-1 TRBV6-1 16 TRBD2 few CASSIGPGLAGGEQFF TGTGCCAGCAGTATCGGTCCAGGACTAGCGGGGGGTGAGCAGTTCTTC
TRBJ2-2 TRBV20-1 17 TRBD2 - CSAIARTSGSNTGELFF TGCAGTGCTATTGCTAGGACTAGCGGGAGTAACACCGGGGAGCTGTTTTTT